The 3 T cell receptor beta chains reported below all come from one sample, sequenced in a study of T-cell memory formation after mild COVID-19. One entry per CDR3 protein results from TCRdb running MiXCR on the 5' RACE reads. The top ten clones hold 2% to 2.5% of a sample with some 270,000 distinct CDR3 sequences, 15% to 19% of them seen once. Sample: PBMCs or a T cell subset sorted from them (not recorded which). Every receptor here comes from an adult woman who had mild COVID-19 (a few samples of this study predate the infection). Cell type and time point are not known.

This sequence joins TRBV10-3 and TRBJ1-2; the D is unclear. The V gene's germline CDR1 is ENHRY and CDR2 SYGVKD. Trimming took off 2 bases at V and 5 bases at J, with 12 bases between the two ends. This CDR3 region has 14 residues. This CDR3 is CAISEGSDGYGYTF. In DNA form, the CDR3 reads TGTGCCATCAGTGAGGGATCCGACGGTTATGGCTACACCTTC.

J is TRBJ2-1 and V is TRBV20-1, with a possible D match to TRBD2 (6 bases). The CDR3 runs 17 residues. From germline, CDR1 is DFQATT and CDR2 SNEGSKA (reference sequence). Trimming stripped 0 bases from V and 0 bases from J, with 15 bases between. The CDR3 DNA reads TGCAGTGCTAGAGACCCCCAACTAGCTCGCTCCTACAATGAGCAGTTCTTC. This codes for CSARDPQLARSYNEQFF.

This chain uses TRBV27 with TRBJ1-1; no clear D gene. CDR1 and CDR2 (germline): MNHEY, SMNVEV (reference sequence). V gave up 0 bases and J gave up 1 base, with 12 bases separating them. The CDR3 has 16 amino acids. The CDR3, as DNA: TGTGCCAGCAGTTTATCGGTTCCGACGCAGAACACTGAAGCTTTCTTT. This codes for CASSLSVPTQNTEAFF.